A selection of T cell receptor beta chains follows, all from one sample in a study of control samples from healthy donors and cancer patients. The data were produced by immunoSEQ multiplex PCR, yet TCRdb's version contains in-frame clones alone and is incomplete. This sample has 24,000 or so clones, with roughly 93% found just once. Sequenced sample: PBMCs. These receptor sequences come from a man aged 45-65 years with lung cancer. Each CDR3 is given with its conserved first and last residue. The D gene is left open where the match is weak. Expanded clones are given a class, and other clones once, few, many or no size at all.

cdr3_aa cdr3_nt v_call d_call clone_size j_call
CASSESIAVNYGYTF TGTGCCAGCAGTGAATCCATCGCCGTAAACTATGGCTACACCTTC TRBV6-1 NA NA TRBJ1-2
CAWSVGGDTQYF TGTGCCTGGAGTGTAGGAGGGGATACGCAGTATTTT TRBV30 NA NA TRBJ2-3
CASSEYLADRVPETQYF TGTGCCAGCAGTGAATATTTGGCGGACAGGGTCCCCGAGACCCAGTACTTC TRBV25-1 TRBD1 NA TRBJ2-5
CASSPSPGLLFPNTEAFF TGTGCCAGCAGCCCCTCTCCGGGCCTTCTTTTTCCAAACACTGAAGCTTTCTTT TRBV9 NA NA TRBJ1-1
CASSRSQGYQETQYF TGTGCCAGCAGCAGGTCCCAGGGGTACCAAGAGACCCAGTACTTC TRBV5-5 NA NA TRBJ2-5
CASSLTGGQNYGYTF TGTGCCAGCAGCTTAACGGGGGGCCAGAACTATGGCTACACCTTC TRBV7-2 NA NA TRBJ1-2
CASSLIAGAYNEQFF TGTGCCAGCAGCTTAATAGCGGGGGCCTACAATGAGCAGTTCTTC TRBV7-3 TRBD2 NA TRBJ2-1
CASSQGSASPTDTQYF TGTGCCAGCAGCCAGGGTAGCGCGTCCCCCACAGATACGCAGTATTTT TRBV7-2 NA NA TRBJ2-3
CASSLILNTGGEEKLFF TGTGCCAGCAGCTTAATACTTAATACAGGGGGGGAGGAAAAACTGTTTTTT TRBV7-9 TRBD1 NA TRBJ1-4
CASSLAGQMGEKLFF TGTGCCAGCAGCTTAGCCGGACAAATGGGTGAAAAACTGTTTTTT TRBV7-8 NA NA TRBJ1-4
CASSETRTKSQYF TGTGCCAGCAGTGAGACCAGGACAAAATCGCAGTATTTT TRBV6-1 NA NA TRBJ2-3
CASSLPLSGGASGELFF TGTGCCAGCAGCTTACCGCTTAGCGGGGGGGCCTCCGGGGAGCTGTTTTTT TRBV7-3 TRBD2 NA TRBJ2-2
CAWSDITDTQYF TGTGCCTGGAGCGACATCACAGATACGCAGTATTTT TRBV30 NA once TRBJ2-3
CAISEGDTDTQYF TGTGCCATCAGTGAGGGCGACACAGATACGCAGTATTTT TRBV10-3 NA few TRBJ2-3
CASSRYGASNYGYTF TGTGCCAGCAGCCGTTATGGGGCTTCGAACTATGGCTACACCTTC TRBV14 NA NA TRBJ1-2
CASSLQAFGNTIYF TGTGCCAGCAGCTTACAGGCCTTTGGAAACACCATATATTTT TRBV11-2 NA NA TRBJ1-3
CASSLRTGHSYEQYF TGTGCCAGCAGCTTAAGGACAGGTCACTCCTACGAGCAGTACTTC TRBV11-2 TRBD1 once TRBJ2-7
CASSLGGATFGELFF TGTGCCAGCAGCTTAGGTGGGGCCACTTTTGGGGAGCTGTTTTTT TRBV7-6 NA NA TRBJ2-2
CASSLKGGSPNYGYTF TGTGCCAGCAGCTTGAAAGGTGGCAGTCCTAACTATGGCTACACCTTC TRBV5-8 NA NA TRBJ1-2
CASSADRNTEAFF TGTGCCAGCAGCGCGGACAGGAACACTGAAGCTTTCTTT TRBV7-3 NA NA TRBJ1-1
CASSLDPQRGGNEQFF TGTGCCAGCAGCTTAGACCCCCAGCGGGGGGGTAATGAGCAGTTCTTC TRBV7-8 TRBD2 NA TRBJ2-1
CASSLAGPLSSYNSPLHF TGCGCCAGCAGCTTGGCCGGACCTCTGAGCTCCTATAATTCACCCCTCCACTTT TRBV5-1 NA NA TRBJ1-6
CSGVRDNSYEQYF TGCAGCGGAGTCCGGGACAACTCCTACGAGCAGTACTTC TRBV29-1 NA NA TRBJ2-7
CASSQETGGYQPQHF TGTGCCAGCTCACAAGAGACAGGGGGGTATCAGCCCCAGCATTTT TRBV18 TRBD1 NA TRBJ1-5
CASSLVPANYGYTF TGTGCCAGCAGCTTAGTTCCGGCGAACTATGGCTACACCTTC TRBV7-9 NA NA TRBJ1-2
CASRLRTSGGAQETQYF TGTGCAAGTCGCTTAAGGACTAGCGGGGGAGCTCAAGAGACCCAGTACTTC TRBV12-2 NA NA TRBJ2-5
CASSETGQDTQYF TGTGCCAGCAGTGAGACAGGGCAAGATACGCAGTATTTT TRBV6-1 TRBD1 once TRBJ2-3
CASSLVDYGYTF TGTGCCAGCAGCTTAGTGGACTATGGCTACACCTTC TRBV11-2 NA NA TRBJ1-2
CASSVGDRWNTGELFF TGTGCCAGCAGCGTAGGAGACAGGTGGAACACCGGGGAGCTGTTTTTT TRBV9 NA NA TRBJ2-2
CASTDGRQGGNQPQHF TGTGCCAGTACTGATGGGCGACAGGGAGGCAATCAGCCCCAGCATTTT TRBV19 TRBD1 NA TRBJ1-5
CASSLRQGFSTDTQYF TGTGCCAGCAGCTTGCGACAGGGGTTTAGCACAGATACGCAGTATTTT TRBV7-8 TRBD1 NA TRBJ2-3
CASSAPNPNTEAFF TGTGCCAGCAGCGCGCCTAATCCAAACACTGAAGCTTTCTTT TRBV7-8 NA NA TRBJ1-1
CASRTDNYGYTF TGCGCCAGTAGGACAGATAACTATGGCTACACCTTC TRBV5-1 NA once TRBJ1-2
CASSKLTEPIAKNIQYF TGTGCCAGCAGCAAACTGACGGAACCCATAGCCAAAAACATTCAGTACTTC TRBV5-6 NA NA TRBJ2-4
CASSFLGGSGNEQFF TGTGCCAGCAGCTTTTTAGGGGGTTCGGGCAATGAGCAGTTCTTC TRBV7-2 NA once TRBJ2-1
CASSAGQFNSPLHF TGTGCCAGCAGCGCTGGACAGTTTAATTCACCCCTCCACTTT TRBV11-2 NA NA TRBJ1-6
CASSTSGDTEAFF TGTGCCAGCAGCACAAGCGGGGACACTGAAGCTTTCTTT TRBV7-3 NA NA TRBJ1-1
CASSVASGQTYEQYF TGTGCCAGCAGCGTAGCTTCGGGACAGACCTACGAGCAGTACTTC TRBV9 TRBD1 NA TRBJ2-7
CAISSSTDTQYF TGTGCCATCAGTTCTTCCACAGATACGCAGTATTTT TRBV10-3 NA NA TRBJ2-3
CASSLGLAGGPKNEQFF TGCGCCAGCAGCTTGGGACTAGCGGGGGGGCCTAAAAATGAGCAGTTCTTC TRBV5-1 TRBD2 NA TRBJ2-1
CATSPGGGDEQYF TGTGCCACCAGTCCAGGCGGGGGGGACGAGCAGTACTTC TRBV24-1 TRBD2 NA TRBJ2-7
CASSLGGFGSYNEQFF TGTGCCAGCAGCTTAGGGGGGTTTGGCTCCTACAATGAGCAGTTCTTC TRBV5-4 NA NA TRBJ2-1
CASSASRTDYGYTF TGCGCCAGCAGCGCTAGTAGGACCGACTATGGCTACACCTTC TRBV4-3 NA NA TRBJ1-2
CASSSPRTAAKNIQYF TGTGCCAGTAGTAGCCCAAGGACAGCCGCCAAAAACATTCAGTACTTC TRBV19 NA NA TRBJ2-4
CASSSHLVGVSYEQYF TGTGCCAGCAGTTCCCATCTTGTTGGGGTTTCCTACGAGCAGTACTTC TRBV6-2/TRBV6-3 NA NA TRBJ2-7
CASSVDGGSYEQYF TGTGCCAGCAGCGTAGATGGCGGGTCCTACGAGCAGTACTTC TRBV9 NA NA TRBJ2-7
CASSKFIGGSSNQAQYF TGTGCCAGCAGCAAGTTTATCGGGGGCTCAAGTAATCAGGCCCAGTACTTC TRBV7-6 NA NA TRBJ2-5
CASIKTSGSYEQYF TGTGCCAGCATCAAGACTAGCGGGTCATACGAGCAGTACTTC TRBV6-5 TRBD2 NA TRBJ2-7
CASSLADRDQPQHF TGTGCCAGCAGCTTAGCGGACAGGGATCAGCCCCAGCATTTT TRBV7-2 TRBD1 NA TRBJ1-5
CASSTDSITGELFF TGTGCCAGCAGTACCGACAGCATCACCGGGGAGCTGTTTTTT TRBV7-2 NA NA TRBJ2-2
CASGLTGSNSYEQYF TGTGCTAGTGGCCTTACAGGGAGTAATTCTTACGAGCAGTACTTC TRBV12-5 NA NA TRBJ2-7